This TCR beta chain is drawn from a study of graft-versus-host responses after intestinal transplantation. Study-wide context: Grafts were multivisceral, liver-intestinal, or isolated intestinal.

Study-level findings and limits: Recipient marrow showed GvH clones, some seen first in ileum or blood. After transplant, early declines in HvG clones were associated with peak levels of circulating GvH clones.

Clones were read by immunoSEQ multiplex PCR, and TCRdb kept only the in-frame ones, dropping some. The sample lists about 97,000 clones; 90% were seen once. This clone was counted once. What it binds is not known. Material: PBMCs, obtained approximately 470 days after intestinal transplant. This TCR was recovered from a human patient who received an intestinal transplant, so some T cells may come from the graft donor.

The CDR3 DNA reads TGTGCCAGCAGCTTAGCGCCAGCCTCCGGGCCCCAGCATTTT. This translates into CASSLAPASGPQHF. This chain connects TRBV7-9 to TRBJ1-5; the D is unclear. The CDR3 is 14 amino acids. Trimming removed 0 bases from V and 9 bases from J, with 12 bases in between. Germline CDR1 reads SEHNR; CDR2 reads FQNEAQ (reference sequence).